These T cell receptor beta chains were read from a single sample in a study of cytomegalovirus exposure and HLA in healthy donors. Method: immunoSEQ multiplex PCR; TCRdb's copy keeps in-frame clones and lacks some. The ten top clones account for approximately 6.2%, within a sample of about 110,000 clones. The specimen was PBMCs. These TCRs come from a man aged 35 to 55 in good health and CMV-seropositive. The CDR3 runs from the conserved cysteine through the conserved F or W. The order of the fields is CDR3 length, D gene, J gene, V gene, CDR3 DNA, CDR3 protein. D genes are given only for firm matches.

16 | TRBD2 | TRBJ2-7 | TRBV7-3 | TGTGCCAGCAGCTTAACGGCGGGACTAGCGGGCCACGAGCAGTACTTC | CASSLTAGLAGHEQYF
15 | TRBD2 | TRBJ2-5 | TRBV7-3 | TGTGCCAGCAGCCTGGCAAGCGGGAGGAAGGAGACCCAGTACTTC | CASSLASGRKETQYF
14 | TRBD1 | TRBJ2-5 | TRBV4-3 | TGCGCCAGCAGCGTGACAGGGGGCCAAGAGACCCAGTACTTC | CASSVTGGQETQYF
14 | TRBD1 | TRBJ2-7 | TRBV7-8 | TGTGCCAGCAGCCTGATGACAGGGTACTACGAGCAGTACTTC | CASSLMTGYYEQYF
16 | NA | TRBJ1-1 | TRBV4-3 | TGCGCCAGCAGCCAAGTCTTTGGCAGGGAGGGGACTGAAGCTTTCTTT | CASSQVFGREGTEAFF
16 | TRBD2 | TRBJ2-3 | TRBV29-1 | TGCAGCGTTGATGGGCTAGCGGGAGGACCCACAGATACGCAGTATTTT | CSVDGLAGGPTDTQYF
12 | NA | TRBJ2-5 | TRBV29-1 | TGCAGCGTCCTTTTTGGGGGCGAGACCCAGTACTTC | CSVLFGGETQYF
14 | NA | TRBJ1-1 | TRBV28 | TGTGCCAGCAGATTAGACAGGTCAAACACTGAAGCTTTCTTT | CASRLDRSNTEAFF
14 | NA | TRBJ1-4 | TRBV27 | TGTGCCAGCAGTTTTCAGTCAACTAATGAAAAACTGTTTTTT | CASSFQSTNEKLFF
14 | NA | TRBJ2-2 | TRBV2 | TGTGCCAGCAGTGGAAGGGGTGGCACCGGGGAGCTGTTTTTT | CASSGRGGTGELFF
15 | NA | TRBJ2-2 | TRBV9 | TGTGCCAGCAGCCCCCTGGGGGGAGTTGCCGGGGAGCTGTTTTTT | CASSPLGGVAGELFF